This TCR beta chain comes out of a study of T cells in Graves' hyperthyroidism and ophthalmopathy. Researchers took RNA transcripts and amplified the TCR beta CDR3 regions from them. Initially, a first-round RT-PCR of the TCR CDR3 employed the HTBI primer set. TCRdb processed the multiplex PCR reads anew with MiXCR; each CDR3 protein has one entry. The sample contains about 340,000 distinct CDR3 sequences, over 20% of which appear only once. The CDR3 extends over 15 amino acids. J gave up 2 bases and V 0 bases, and 7 bases lay outside the gene matches. Germline loops: CDR1 GTSNPN, CDR2 SVGIG (reference sequence). Hyperthyroidism, newly diagnosed and lasting under 2 months, affected patients aged 18 to 65.

The rearrangement joins TRBV30 to TRBJ2-7; 7 bases fit TRBD1. This sequence originates from a woman in her fifties or sixties with Graves' hyperthyroidism. The sample comprised blood. The CDR3 coding sequence is TGTGCCTGGAGTGTACATAGGACAGGAGCCTACGAGCAGTACTTC. It codes for CAWSVHRTGAYEQYF.